This T cell receptor (beta chain) derives from a study of spatial heterogeneity in lung cancer. As for time point: sample taken at primary tumor resection. The sequenced material consisted of unsorted whole RNA from tumor, nontumor lung or frozen PBMC. TCRdb re-analysed the 5' RACE reads in MiXCR, keeping a single row per CDR3 protein. The profile covers tens of thousands of distinct CDR3 sequences, with over 9.5% appearing a single time and more than 40% taken by the ten largest. Germline loops: CDR1 SGHRS, CDR2 YFSETQ. Germline trimming cut 0 bases from V and 7 bases from J; bases unmatched to any gene: 7. This CDR3 is 15 amino acids long.

The material was PBMCs, obtained at surgery. This rearrangement joins TRBV5-1 to TRBJ2-1; 7 bases are a match to TRBD2. The sequence derives from a male donor with early-stage non-small cell lung cancer. The CDR3 DNA follows: TGCGCCAGCAGCTTGGGGGAGGGCCACGTGAATGAGCAGTTCTTC. It translates to CASSLGEGHVNEQFF. Filled out from reference TRBV5-1 and TRBJ2-1, the complete variable domain reads KAGVTQTPRYLIKTRGQQVTLSCSPISGHRSVSWYQQTPGQGLQFLFEYFSETQRNKGNFPGRFSGRQFSNSRSEMNVSTLELGDSALYLCASSLGEGHVNEQFFGPGTRLTVL.